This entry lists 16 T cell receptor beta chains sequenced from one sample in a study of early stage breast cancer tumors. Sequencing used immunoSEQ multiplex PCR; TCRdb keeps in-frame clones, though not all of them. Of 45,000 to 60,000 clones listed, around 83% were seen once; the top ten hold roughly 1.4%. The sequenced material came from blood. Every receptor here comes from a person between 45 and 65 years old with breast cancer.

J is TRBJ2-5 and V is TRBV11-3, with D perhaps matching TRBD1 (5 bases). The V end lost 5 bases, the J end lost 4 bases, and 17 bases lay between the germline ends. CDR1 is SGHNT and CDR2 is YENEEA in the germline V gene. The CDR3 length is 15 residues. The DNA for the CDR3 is TGTGCCAGCAGCCAAAGGGGTGAGGTCACAGAGACCCAGTACTTC. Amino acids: CASSQRGEVTETQYF.

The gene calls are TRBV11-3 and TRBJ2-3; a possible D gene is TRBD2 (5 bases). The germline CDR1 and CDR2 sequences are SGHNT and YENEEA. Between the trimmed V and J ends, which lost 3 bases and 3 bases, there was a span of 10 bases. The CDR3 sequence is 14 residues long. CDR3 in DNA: TGTGCCAGCAGCTTCGAGGGTGGGACAGATACGCAGTATTTT. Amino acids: CASSFEGGTDTQYF.

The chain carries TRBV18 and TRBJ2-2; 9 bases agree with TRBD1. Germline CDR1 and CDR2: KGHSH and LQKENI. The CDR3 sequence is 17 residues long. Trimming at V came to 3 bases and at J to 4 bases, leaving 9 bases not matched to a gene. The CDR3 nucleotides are TGTGCCAGCTCACCGATCATGGAGACAGGGGGCACCGGGGAGCTGTTTTTT. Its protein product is CASSPIMETGGTGELFF.

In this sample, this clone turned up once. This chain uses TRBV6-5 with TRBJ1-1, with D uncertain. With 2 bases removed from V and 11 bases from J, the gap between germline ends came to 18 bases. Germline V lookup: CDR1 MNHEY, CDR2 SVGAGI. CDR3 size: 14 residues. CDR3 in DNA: TGTGCCAGCAGTTACGGGCCAGAATCGCCTGCCGCTTTCTTT. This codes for CASSYGPESPAAFF.

For the CDR3, the DNA is TGTGCCAGTAGTATAGGCCGGGGGGGGCAGCCCCAGCATTTT. Translating gives CASSIGRGGQPQHF. V is TRBV19 and J is TRBJ1-5, with D possibly being TRBD1 (5 bases). The CDR3 extends over 14 amino acids. From germline, CDR1 is LNHDA and CDR2 SQIVND (reference sequence). V lost 1 base to trimming and J lost 7 bases, with 11 bases between them.

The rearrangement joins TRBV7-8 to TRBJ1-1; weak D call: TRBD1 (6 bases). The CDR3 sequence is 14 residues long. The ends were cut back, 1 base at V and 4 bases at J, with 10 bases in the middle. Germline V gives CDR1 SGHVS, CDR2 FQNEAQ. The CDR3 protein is CASSLDREATEAFF. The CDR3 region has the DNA TGTGCCAGCAGCTTAGACAGGGAGGCCACTGAAGCTTTCTTT.

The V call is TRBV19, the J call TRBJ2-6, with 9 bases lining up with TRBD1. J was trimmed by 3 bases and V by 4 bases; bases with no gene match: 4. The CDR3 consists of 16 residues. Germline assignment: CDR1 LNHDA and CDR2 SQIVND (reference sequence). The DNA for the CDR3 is TGTGCCAGTAGTAGGGACAGGGAGTATGGGGCCAACGTCCTGACTTTC. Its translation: CASSRDREYGANVLTF.

CDR3 sequence: CASRSEGRQSYF. DNA of the CDR3: TGTGCCAGCAGGTCGGAAGGTCGACAGTCCTACTTC. This rearrangement joins TRBV6-5 to TRBJ2-5, with D tentatively TRBD1 (5 bases). Germline V gene lookup returns CDR1 MNHEY and CDR2 SVGAGI. CDR3 length equals 12 residues. Trimming left V 6 bases short and J 14 bases short, with 19 bases between.

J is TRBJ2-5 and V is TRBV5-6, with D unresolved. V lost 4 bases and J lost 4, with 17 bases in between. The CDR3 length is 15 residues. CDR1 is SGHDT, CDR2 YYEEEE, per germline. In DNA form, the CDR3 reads TGTGCCAGCAGCAAAAGCCGCATGGGTCGAGAGACCCAGTACTTC. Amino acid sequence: CASSKSRMGRETQYF.

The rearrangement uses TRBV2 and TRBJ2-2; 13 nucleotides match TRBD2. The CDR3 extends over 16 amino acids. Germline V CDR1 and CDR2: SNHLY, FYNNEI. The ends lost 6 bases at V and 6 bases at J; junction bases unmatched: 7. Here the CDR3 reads CASRPRTSGSPGELFF. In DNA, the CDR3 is TGTGCCAGCAGACCCCGGACTAGCGGGAGCCCCGGGGAGCTGTTTTTT.

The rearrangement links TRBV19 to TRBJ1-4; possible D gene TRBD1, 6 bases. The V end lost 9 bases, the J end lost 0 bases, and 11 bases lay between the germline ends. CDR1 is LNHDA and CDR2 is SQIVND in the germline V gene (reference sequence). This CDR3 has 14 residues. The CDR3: CASKPGATNEKLFF. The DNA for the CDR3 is TGTGCCAGCAAACCAGGGGCAACTAATGAAAAACTGTTTTTT. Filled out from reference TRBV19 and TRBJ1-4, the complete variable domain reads DGGITQSPKYLFRKEGQNVTLSCEQNLNHDAMYWYRQDPGQGLRLIYYSQIVNDFQKGDIAEGYSVSREKKESFPLTVTSAQKNPTAFYLCASKPGATNEKLFFGSGTQLSVL.

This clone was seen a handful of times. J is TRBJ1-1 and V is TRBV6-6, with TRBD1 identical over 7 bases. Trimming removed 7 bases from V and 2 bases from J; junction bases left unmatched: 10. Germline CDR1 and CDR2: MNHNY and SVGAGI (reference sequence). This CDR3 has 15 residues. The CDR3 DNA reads TGTGCCAGCATCCCAGGGGAGGGGGCCAACACTGAAGCTTTCTTT. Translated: CASIPGEGANTEAFF.

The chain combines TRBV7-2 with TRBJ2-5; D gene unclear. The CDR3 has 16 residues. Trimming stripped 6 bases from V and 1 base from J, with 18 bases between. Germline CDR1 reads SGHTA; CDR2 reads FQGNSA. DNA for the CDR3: TGTGCCAGCAGTTCAGTGCAGGCGCTAGGCCAAGAGACCCAGTACTTC. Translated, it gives CASSSVQALGQETQYF.

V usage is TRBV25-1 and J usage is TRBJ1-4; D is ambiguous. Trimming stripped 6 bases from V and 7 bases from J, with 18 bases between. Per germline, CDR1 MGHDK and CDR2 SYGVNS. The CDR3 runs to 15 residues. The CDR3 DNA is TGTGCCAGCAGCCAAATGACCGAGGGTGTTGAAAAACTGTTTTTT. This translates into CASSQMTEGVEKLFF.

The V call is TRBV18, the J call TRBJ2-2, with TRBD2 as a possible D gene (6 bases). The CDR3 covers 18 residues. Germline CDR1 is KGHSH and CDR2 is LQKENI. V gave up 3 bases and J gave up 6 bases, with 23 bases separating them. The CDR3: CASSPSGTPLVEAGELFF. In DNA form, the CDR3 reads TGTGCCAGCTCACCTTCTGGGACTCCACTTGTTGAGGCCGGGGAGCTGTTTTTT.

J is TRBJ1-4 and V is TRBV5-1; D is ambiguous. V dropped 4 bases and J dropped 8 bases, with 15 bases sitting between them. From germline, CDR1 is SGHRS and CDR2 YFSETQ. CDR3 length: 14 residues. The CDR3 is CASSPDGGEEKLFF. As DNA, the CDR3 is TGCGCCAGCAGCCCCGACGGCGGGGAAGAAAAACTGTTTTTT.